The rows below give T cell receptor beta chains drawn from one sample of a study of cytomegalovirus exposure and HLA in healthy donors. Using immunoSEQ multiplex PCR, the repertoire was profiled, and TCRdb retains in-frame clones only, with some absent. In the table there are around 93,000 clones, roughly 85% of which are singletons. Sequencing was done on a sample of PBMCs. Receptors were obtained from a man between 18 and 29 years old in good health and CMV-seropositive. The CDR3 runs from the conserved cysteine through the conserved F or W. The order of the fields is clone size, J gene, V gene, D gene, CDR3 protein, CDR3 DNA. The D gene is left open where the match is weak. Only some rows state a clone size, as once, few, many or a class for expanded clones.

size: -; J: TRBJ2-5; V: TRBV30; D: TRBD2; CDR3: CACSDRREGSRGTQYF; DNA: TGTGCCTGTTCGGACCGGCGGGAGGGCTCACGGGGGACCCAGTACTTC
size: -; J: TRBJ2-1; V: TRBV7-2; D: -; CDR3: CASSLPWGGTVYNEQFF; DNA: TGTGCCAGCAGCCTTCCCTGGGGCGGGACAGTCTACAATGAGCAGTTCTTC
size: -; J: TRBJ1-3; V: TRBV6-4; D: -; CDR3: CATTNGAGGNTIYF; DNA: TGTGCCACCACCAATGGGGCTGGTGGGAACACCATATATTTT
size: -; J: TRBJ2-4; V: TRBV2; D: TRBD2; CDR3: CASSGTSGLAKNIQYF; DNA: TGTGCCAGCAGTGGGACTAGCGGACTAGCCAAAAACATTCAGTACTTC
size: -; J: TRBJ1-4; V: TRBV12-5; D: TRBD1; CDR3: CASAANRGEKLFF; DNA: TGTGCTAGTGCGGCCAACAGGGGCGAAAAACTGTTTTTT
size: -; J: TRBJ1-1; V: TRBV28; D: -; CDR3: CASILGGVGPEAFF; DNA: TGTGCCAGCATCCTCGGGGGGGTAGGGCCTGAAGCTTTCTTT
size: -; J: TRBJ1-1; V: TRBV19; D: TRBD1; CDR3: CASSIVGTGNTEAFF; DNA: TGTGCCAGTAGTATAGTAGGGACAGGGAACACTGAAGCTTTCTTT
size: once; J: TRBJ2-7; V: TRBV5-1; D: -; CDR3: CASSLASLREQYF; DNA: TGCGCCAGCAGCTTGGCCTCTCTCAGAGAGCAGTACTTC
size: -; J: TRBJ1-5; V: TRBV27; D: -; CDR3: CASGWAEGQPQHF; DNA: TGTGCCAGTGGTTGGGCGGAGGGTCAGCCCCAGCATTTT
size: -; J: TRBJ2-1; V: TRBV15; D: -; CDR3: CATSRDPDSSDEQFF; DNA: TGTGCCACCAGCAGAGATCCGGATAGCTCCGATGAGCAGTTCTTC
size: -; J: TRBJ2-2; V: TRBV5-4; D: TRBD1; CDR3: CASSWGQGPGELFF; DNA: TGTGCCAGCAGCTGGGGACAGGGGCCCGGGGAGCTGTTTTTT
size: few; J: TRBJ1-5; V: TRBV30; D: -; CDR3: CAWSAGNNQPQHF; DNA: TGTGCCTGGAGTGCGGGGAACAATCAGCCCCAGCATTTT
size: -; J: TRBJ2-5; V: TRBV7-3; D: -; CDR3: CASSLSRQETQYF; DNA: TGTGCCAGCAGCTTAAGCAGGCAAGAGACCCAGTACTTC
size: -; J: TRBJ2-7; V: TRBV28; D: TRBD1; CDR3: CASSSPGDRGNYEQYF; DNA: TGTGCCAGCAGTTCCCCCGGGGACAGGGGAAACTACGAGCAGTACTTC
size: -; J: TRBJ2-5; V: TRBV28; D: TRBD1; CDR3: CASSAQGALNKETQYF; DNA: TGTGCCAGCAGTGCCCAGGGGGCCCTTAACAAGGAGACCCAGTACTTC
size: -; J: TRBJ2-7; V: TRBV6-1; D: -; CDR3: CASSETVHYEQYF; DNA: TGTGCCAGCAGTGAAACAGTGCACTACGAGCAGTACTTC
size: once; J: TRBJ2-7; V: TRBV30; D: TRBD1; CDR3: CAWSFPGQEFYEQYF; DNA: TGTGCCTGGAGTTTCCCGGGACAGGAGTTCTACGAGCAGTACTTC
size: -; J: TRBJ1-2; V: TRBV19; D: TRBD1; CDR3: CASSFPLTGENGYTF; DNA: TGTGCCAGTAGTTTTCCGCTTACAGGGGAAAATGGCTACACCTTC
size: few; J: TRBJ2-1; V: TRBV6-6; D: -; CDR3: CASSYLQSHHNEQFF; DNA: TGTGCCAGCAGTTACTTACAGTCCCACCACAATGAGCAGTTCTTC
size: few; J: TRBJ2-7; V: TRBV2; D: TRBD2; CDR3: CASSVSSGRAGEQYF; DNA: TGTGCCAGCAGTGTGTCCAGCGGGAGGGCCGGCGAGCAGTACTTC
size: -; J: TRBJ1-2; V: TRBV7-8; D: TRBD1; CDR3: CASSEGQGDGYTF; DNA: TGTGCCAGCAGCGAGGGACAGGGCGATGGCTACACCTTC
size: -; J: TRBJ1-1; V: TRBV7-2; D: -; CDR3: CASSLSVNTEAFF; DNA: TGTGCCAGCAGCTTATCAGTGAACACTGAAGCTTTCTTT
size: -; J: TRBJ2-1; V: TRBV29-1; D: TRBD1; CDR3: CSTLGQGSYNEQFF; DNA: TGCAGCACCCTAGGACAGGGTTCCTACAATGAGCAGTTCTTC
size: -; J: TRBJ2-2; V: TRBV10-3; D: -; CDR3: CAISESPVGGTGELFF; DNA: TGTGCCATCAGTGAGTCTCCCGTTGGGGGGACCGGGGAGCTGTTTTTT
size: -; J: TRBJ2-7; V: TRBV10-2; D: TRBD1; CDR3: CASSDVWTGASPEQYF; DNA: TGCGCCAGCAGTGACGTATGGACAGGCGCGAGTCCCGAGCAGTACTTC
size: many; J: TRBJ2-7; V: TRBV14; D: TRBD1; CDR3: CASSLGQGSSYEQYF; DNA: TGTGCCAGCAGCCTGGGACAGGGGTCCTCCTACGAGCAGTACTTC
size: -; J: TRBJ2-1; V: TRBV5-1; D: -; CDR3: CASSLDRALVANEQFF; DNA: TGCGCCAGCAGCTTGGATCGAGCACTAGTTGCCAATGAGCAGTTCTTC
size: -; J: TRBJ1-1; V: TRBV19; D: -; CDR3: CASSILGRTEAFF; DNA: TGTGCCAGTAGTATACTGGGGAGGACTGAAGCTTTCTTT
size: -; J: TRBJ2-5; V: TRBV28; D: -; CDR3: CASSPGQFSETQYF; DNA: TGTGCCAGCAGTCCCGGACAGTTTTCGGAGACCCAGTACTTC
size: -; J: TRBJ1-1; V: TRBV9; D: -; CDR3: CASSVGGRSAEAFF; DNA: TGTGCCAGCAGCGTAGGCGGTAGGAGCGCTGAAGCTTTCTTT
size: -; J: TRBJ2-1; V: TRBV11-3; D: -; CDR3: CASSLGLSGFGPYNEQFF; DNA: TGTGCCAGCAGCTTAGGTCTTTCGGGGTTCGGTCCTTACAATGAGCAGTTCTTC
size: -; J: TRBJ2-6; V: TRBV2; D: TRBD2; CDR3: CASSEAGGGYGANVLTF; DNA: TGTGCCAGCAGTGAAGCGGGGGGGGGTTACGGGGCCAACGTCCTGACTTTC
size: -; J: TRBJ2-5; V: TRBV4-1; D: TRBD2; CDR3: CASSQGAYSSGRGQETQYF; DNA: TGCGCCAGCAGCCAAGGCGCTTATTCTAGCGGGAGGGGGCAAGAGACCCAGTACTTC
size: -; J: TRBJ1-4; V: TRBV7-9; D: -; CDR3: CASSLGGVEKLFF; DNA: TGTGCCAGCAGCTTAGGGGGAGTTGAAAAACTGTTTTTT
size: -; J: TRBJ2-3; V: TRBV5-4; D: -; CDR3: CASSTGQSDTQYF; DNA: TGTGCCAGCAGCACGGGACAATCAGATACGCAGTATTTT
size: once; J: TRBJ2-7; V: TRBV11-2; D: TRBD1; CDR3: CASSLVGTGGYEQYF; DNA: TGTGCCAGCAGCTTAGTTGGGACAGGGGGCTACGAGCAGTACTTC
size: -; J: TRBJ1-2; V: TRBV5-4; D: -; CDR3: CASSSSRLSYGYTF; DNA: TGTGCCAGCAGCAGTTCCAGACTTAGCTATGGCTACACCTTC
size: -; J: TRBJ2-1; V: TRBV5-4; D: -; CDR3: CASSWRLADFSYNEQFF; DNA: TGTGCCAGCAGCTGGAGATTAGCGGACTTCTCCTACAATGAGCAGTTCTTC
size: -; J: TRBJ2-6; V: TRBV27; D: TRBD2; CDR3: CASRIAGVRANVLTF; DNA: TGTGCCAGCAGAATAGCGGGTGTCAGGGCCAACGTCCTGACTTTC
size: once; J: TRBJ2-7; V: TRBV6-5; D: -; CDR3: CASSWKGRSSYEQYF; DNA: TGTGCCAGCAGTTGGAAAGGGAGGAGCTCCTACGAGCAGTACTTC
size: -; J: TRBJ2-7; V: TRBV7-9; D: -; CDR3: CASSRGGYQGESYEQYF; DNA: TGTGCCAGCAGTCGCGGCGGGTATCAAGGCGAATCCTACGAGCAGTACTTC
size: -; J: TRBJ1-4; V: TRBV28; D: -; CDR3: CASSLPAEPVATNEKLFF; DNA: TGTGCCAGCAGCCTACCCGCGGAGCCGGTTGCAACTAATGAAAAACTGTTTTTT